Presented here are 4 T cell receptor beta chains from one specimen sequenced in a study of blood T cell repertoires in COVID-19. Here immunoSEQ multiplex PCR was the method, and the copy in TCRdb shows in-frame clones only, minus some. The sample yields about 280,000 clones, 83% seen once. The source material was peripheral blood. The receptors stem from a woman aged 50 to 65 who had recovered from COVID-19.

This chain uses TRBV5-1 with TRBJ2-5; 11 nucleotides align to TRBD1. Germline CDR1 reads SGHRS; CDR2 reads YFSETQ. Trimming cost V 3 bases and J 5 bases; bases outside gene matches: 6. CDR3 length: 15 amino acids. This CDR3 is CASSSGQGARETQYF. The DNA for the CDR3 is TGCGCCAGCAGCTCCGGACAGGGGGCTCGGGAGACCCAGTACTTC.

V usage is TRBV5-5 and J usage is TRBJ1-5; no clear D gene. V was trimmed by 0 bases and J by 2 bases, leaving 9 bases between them. Germline V lookup: CDR1 SGHKS, CDR2 YYEKEE (reference sequence). The CDR3 sequence is 15 residues long. CDR3: CASSLGLPGNQPQHF. In DNA form, the CDR3 reads TGTGCCAGCAGCTTGGGACTCCCGGGCAATCAGCCCCAGCATTTT. Looking up the rest from reference TRBV5-5 and TRBJ1-5 gives the full variable domain: DAGVTQSPTHLIKTRGQQVTLRCSPISGHKSVSWYQQVLGQGPQFIFQYYEKEERGRGNFPDRFSARQFPNYSSELNVNALLLGDSALYLCASSLGLPGNQPQHFGDGTRLSIL.

V and J are TRBV11-2 and TRBJ1-1; 9 bases agree with TRBD1. The germline CDR1 and CDR2 sequences are SGHAT and FQNNGV. CDR3 length: 15 residues. With 3 bases clipped from V and 8 bases from J, the junction kept 10 bases outside the gene matches. The DNA for the CDR3 is TGTGCCAGCAGCTTCCGGGACAGGGCGGTCTCGGAAGCTTTCTTT. It encodes CASSFRDRAVSEAFF.

This chain connects TRBV18 to TRBJ2-7; possibly TRBD2 for D (6 bases). This CDR3 is built from 15 residues. Germline V gene lookup returns CDR1 KGHSH and CDR2 LQKENI. With 2 bases removed from V and 0 bases from J, the gap between germline ends came to 11 bases. CDR3 in amino acids: CASSPEAGSSYEQYF. The CDR3 DNA is TGTGCCAGCTCACCAGAGGCGGGGAGCTCCTACGAGCAGTACTTC.